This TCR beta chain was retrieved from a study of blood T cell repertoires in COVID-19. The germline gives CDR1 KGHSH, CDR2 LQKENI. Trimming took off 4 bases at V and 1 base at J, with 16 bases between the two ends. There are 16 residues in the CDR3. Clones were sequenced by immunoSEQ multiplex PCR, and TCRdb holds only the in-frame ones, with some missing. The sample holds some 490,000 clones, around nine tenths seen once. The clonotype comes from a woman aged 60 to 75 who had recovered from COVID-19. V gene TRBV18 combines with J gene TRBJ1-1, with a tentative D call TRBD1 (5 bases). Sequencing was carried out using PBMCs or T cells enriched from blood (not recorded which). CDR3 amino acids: CASSLRGQGSNTEAFF. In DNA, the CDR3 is TGTGCCAGCTCACTCCGTGGGCAGGGATCGAACACTGAAGCTTTCTTT.